This T cell receptor beta chain emerged from a study of CD8 T cells in Susac syndrome. Random hexamers served to reverse transcribe roughly 0.45 to 1 ug RNA. TCRdb reanalysed the immunoSEQ multiplex PCR reads using MiXCR and keeps one entry per CDR3 protein. The top ten hold 0.095% to 0.15% of the sample, which has some 130,000 distinct CDR3 sequences, about 95% seen once. The CDR3 covers 16 residues. V gave up 3 bases and J gave up 7 bases, with 24 bases separating them. CDR1 and CDR2 (germline): SQVTM, ANQGSEA. Sequenced sample: CD4+ T cells from PBMCs. The genes are TRBV29-1 and TRBJ1-2; a possible D gene is TRBD1 (6 bases). This TCR was sampled from a human donor with multiple sclerosis. Here the CDR3 DNA reads TGCAGCGTTGACTCCGTTGGGGGCGGGGGAGTTGGTGGCTACACCTTC. Translation: CSVDSVGGGGVGGYTF.